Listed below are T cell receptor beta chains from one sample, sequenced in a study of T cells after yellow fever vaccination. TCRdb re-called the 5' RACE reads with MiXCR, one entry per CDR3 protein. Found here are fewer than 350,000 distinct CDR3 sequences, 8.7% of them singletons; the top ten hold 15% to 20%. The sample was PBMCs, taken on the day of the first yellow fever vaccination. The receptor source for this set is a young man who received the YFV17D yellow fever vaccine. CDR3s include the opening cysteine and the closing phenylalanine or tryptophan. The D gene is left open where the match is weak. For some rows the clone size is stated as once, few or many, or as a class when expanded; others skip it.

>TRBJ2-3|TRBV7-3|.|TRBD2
CASSDNGGGAPDTQYF
TGTGCCAGCAGCGACAACGGCGGGGGGGCCCCAGATACGCAGTATTTT
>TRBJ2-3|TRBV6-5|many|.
CASLDVTDTQYF
TGTGCCAGCCTGGACGTCACAGATACGCAGTATTTT
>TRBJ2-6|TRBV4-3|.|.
CASSHHSSSGANVLTF
TGCGCCAGCAGCCACCACTCGAGCTCTGGGGCCAACGTCCTGACTTTC
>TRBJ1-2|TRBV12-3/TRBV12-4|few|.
CASGKTGGGYGYTF
TGTGCCAGCGGCAAGACAGGTGGCGGCTATGGCTACACCTTC
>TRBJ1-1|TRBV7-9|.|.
CASSRRGGEEAFF
TGTGCCAGCAGCCGACGTGGGGGGGAAGAAGCTTTCTTT
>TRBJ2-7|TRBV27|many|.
CASSLNFRGEQYF
TGTGCCAGCAGTTTAAATTTCAGGGGCGAGCAGTACTTC
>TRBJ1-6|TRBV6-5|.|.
CASSYQDTHSPLHF
TGTGCCAGCAGTTACCAGGACACGCATTCACCCCTCCACTTT
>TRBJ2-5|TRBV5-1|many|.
CASSTDPRGQETQYF
TGCGCCAGCAGCACGGACCCGCGGGGTCAAGAGACCCAGTACTTC
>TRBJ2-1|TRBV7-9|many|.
CASILGVVNEQFF
TGTGCCAGCATCCTAGGGGTTGTCAATGAGCAGTTCTTC
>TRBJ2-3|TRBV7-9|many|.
CASRVSSTDTQYF
TGTGCCAGCCGCGTTTCTAGCACAGATACGCAGTATTTT
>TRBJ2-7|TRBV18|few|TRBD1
CASSPGQGIFYEQYF
TGTGCCAGCTCACCGGGACAGGGAATTTTCTACGAGCAGTACTTC
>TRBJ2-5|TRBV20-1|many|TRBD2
CSARGSREAQETQYF
TGCAGTGCCCGAGGGTCCCGGGAGGCCCAAGAGACCCAGTACTTC
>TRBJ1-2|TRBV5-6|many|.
CASSLVWQGEGYTF
TGTGCCAGCAGCTTGGTTTGGCAGGGTGAAGGCTACACCTTC
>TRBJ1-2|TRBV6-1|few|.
CASSINGYTF
TGTGCCAGCAGCATTAATGGCTACACCTTC
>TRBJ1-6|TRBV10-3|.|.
CAIGGSDSPLHF
TGTGCCATCGGCGGATCGGATTCACCCCTCCACTTT
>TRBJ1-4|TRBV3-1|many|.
CASSLSGGPNEKLFF
TGTGCCAGCAGCCTCTCCGGGGGACCTAATGAAAAACTGTTTTTT
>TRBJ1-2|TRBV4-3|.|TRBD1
CASSQPGQKANYGYTF
TGCGCCAGCAGCCAACCGGGACAGAAAGCTAACTATGGCTACACCTTC
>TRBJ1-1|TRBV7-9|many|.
CASSLGGAPEAFF
TGTGCCAGCAGCTTAGGGGGGGCCCCTGAAGCTTTCTTT
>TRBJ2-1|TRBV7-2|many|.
CASSLAAIARNEQFF
TGTGCCAGCAGCTTAGCGGCAATAGCTCGGAATGAGCAGTTCTTC
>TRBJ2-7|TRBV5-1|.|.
CASSLQPTSYEQYF
TGCGCCAGCAGCTTACAACCCACCTCCTACGAGCAGTACTTC
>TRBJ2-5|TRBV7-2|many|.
CASSQGTTKETQYF
TGTGCCAGCAGCCAAGGGACCACGAAAGAGACCCAGTACTTC
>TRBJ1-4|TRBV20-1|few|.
CSAPVGQPNEKLFF
TGCAGTGCCCCGGTGGGCCAGCCGAATGAAAAACTGTTTTTT
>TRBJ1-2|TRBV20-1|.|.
CSAAGTSYGYTF
TGCAGTGCCGCAGGAACTTCCTATGGCTACACCTTC
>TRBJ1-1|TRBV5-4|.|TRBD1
CASSPGQGAITEAFF
TGTGCCAGCAGCCCGGGACAGGGGGCAATCACTGAAGCTTTCTTT
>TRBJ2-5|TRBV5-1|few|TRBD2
CASSLLAGSQETQYF
TGCGCCAGCAGCTTACTAGCGGGGTCACAAGAGACCCAGTACTTC
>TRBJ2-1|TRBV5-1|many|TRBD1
CASSFRGLDEQFF
TGCGCCAGCAGCTTCAGGGGGCTCGATGAGCAGTTCTTC
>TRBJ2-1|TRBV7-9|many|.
CASSSIGAKITPGEQFF
TGTGCCAGCAGTTCCATCGGGGCAAAAATCACCCCGGGGGAGCAGTTCTTC
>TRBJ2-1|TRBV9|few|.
CASSVGGGQSNEQFF
TGTGCCAGCAGCGTAGGGGGGGGGCAGAGTAATGAGCAGTTCTTC
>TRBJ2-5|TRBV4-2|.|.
CASSQTPEETQYF
TGTGCCAGCAGCCAGACGCCGGAGGAGACCCAGTACTTC
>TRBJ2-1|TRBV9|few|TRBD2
CASSGTSVYNEQFF
TGTGCCAGCAGCGGGACTAGCGTATACAATGAGCAGTTCTTC
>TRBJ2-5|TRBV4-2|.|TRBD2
CASSQDLAGGGETQYF
TGTGCCAGCAGCCAAGACCTAGCGGGGGGTGGAGAGACCCAGTACTTC
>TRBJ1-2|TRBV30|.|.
CAWSTVTGYGYTF
TGTGCCTGGAGTACAGTGACAGGCTATGGCTACACCTTC
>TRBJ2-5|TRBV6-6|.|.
CASSYWTEETQYF
TGTGCCAGCAGTTACTGGACCGAAGAGACCCAGTACTTC
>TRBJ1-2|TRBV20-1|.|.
CSAPSGWGTGDYGYTF
TGCAGCGCTCCATCAGGATGGGGGACGGGGGACTATGGCTACACCTTC